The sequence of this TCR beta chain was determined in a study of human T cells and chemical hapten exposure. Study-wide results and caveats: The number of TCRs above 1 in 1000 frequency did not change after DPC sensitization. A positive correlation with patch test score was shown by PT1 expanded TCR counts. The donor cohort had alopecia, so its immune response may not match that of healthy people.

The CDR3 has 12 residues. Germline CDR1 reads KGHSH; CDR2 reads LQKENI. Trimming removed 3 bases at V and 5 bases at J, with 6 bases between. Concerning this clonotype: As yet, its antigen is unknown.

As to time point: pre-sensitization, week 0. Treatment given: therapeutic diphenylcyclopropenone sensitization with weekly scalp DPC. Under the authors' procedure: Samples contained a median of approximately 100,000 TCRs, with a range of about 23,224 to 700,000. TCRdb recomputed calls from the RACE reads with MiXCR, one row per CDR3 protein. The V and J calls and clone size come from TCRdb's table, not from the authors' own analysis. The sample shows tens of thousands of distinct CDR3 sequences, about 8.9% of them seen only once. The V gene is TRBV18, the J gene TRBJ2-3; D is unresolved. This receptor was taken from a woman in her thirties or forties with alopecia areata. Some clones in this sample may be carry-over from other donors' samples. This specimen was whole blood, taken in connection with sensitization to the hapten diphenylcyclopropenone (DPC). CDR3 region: CASSPTQDTQYF. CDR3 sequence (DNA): TGTGCCAGCTCACCCACGCAAGATACGCAGTATTTT. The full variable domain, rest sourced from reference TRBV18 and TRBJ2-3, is NAGVMQNPRHLVRRRGQEARLRCSPMKGHSHVYWYRQLPEEGLKFMVYLQKENIIDESGMPKERFSAEFPKEGPSILRIQQVVRGDSAAYFCASSPTQDTQYFGPGTRLTVL.